A single sample is the source of the 30 T cell receptor beta chains below, sequenced in a study of blood T cells in healthy people across ages. The use of a sample-barcoded 5' primer and a J-beta primer mix characterized a second PCR of 7 to 11 cycles. TCRdb independently ran MiXCR on the 5' RACE reads; one entry per CDR3 protein. The repertoire includes about 720,000 distinct CDR3 sequences, approximately 21% of them detected once, and 22% sits in the top ten. Sequencing was performed on blood. These receptors originate from a man in his 70s in good health.

The V gene is TRBV12-3 or TRBV12-4, the J gene TRBJ1-2, with TRBD1 identical over 7 bases. The V segment lost 7 bases and the J segment 6 bases; nucleotides outside the gene matches: 5. This CDR3 is built from 12 residues. The CDR3 here is CASTPTGNGYTF. Here the CDR3 DNA reads TGTGCCAGCACGCCGACAGGGAATGGCTACACCTTC.

This clonotype was seen more than once but under ten times. The gene calls are TRBV5-1 and TRBJ1-4; D possibly corresponds to TRBD1 (6 bases). The CDR3 has 14 residues. Germline assignment: CDR1 SGHRS and CDR2 YFSETQ. V lost 6 bases and J lost 8, with 17 bases in between. CDR3 nucleotides: TGCGCCAGCACCTGGGGGCAGGGCAGAGAAAAACTGTTTTTT. It translates to CASTWGQGREKLFF.

This chain uses TRBV14 with TRBJ2-5, with D perhaps TRBD2 (5 bases). Germline CDR1 SGHDN, CDR2 FVKESK. CDR3 size: 15 residues. Trimming pared 2 bases from V and 5 bases from J, leaving 15 bases between. As DNA, the CDR3 is TGTGCCAGCAGCCAAAGGAGAACATCGGGGGAGACCCAGTACTTC. Protein product: CASSQRRTSGETQYF.

This clonotype showed up just a few times. The rearrangement joins TRBV29-1 to TRBJ2-5; perhaps TRBD2 as D (6 bases). There are 14 residues in the CDR3. Trimming removed 7 bases from V and 5 bases from J, with 20 bases in between. CDR1 SQVTM and CDR2 ANQGSEA come from the germline V gene. CDR3 sequence (DNA): TGCAGCGCCGCGACGGCGGGGCACGGGGAGACCCAGTACTTC. This codes for CSAATAGHGETQYF.

This clonotype was seen a few times. The chain has TRBV6-6 and TRBJ1-1, with D tentatively TRBD1 (6 bases). The germline V gene encodes CDR1 MNHNY and CDR2 SVGAGI (reference sequence). The CDR3 runs 17 residues. V lost 6 bases, J lost 5 bases, and 25 bases lay in between. The chain's CDR3 is CASSHSLQGPFRTEAFF. The CDR3 DNA reads as TGTGCCAGCAGCCACTCATTACAGGGCCCATTCCGTACTGAAGCTTTCTTT.

This chain links TRBV5-1 with TRBJ1-4; 7 bases line up with TRBD1. The CDR3 spans 15 residues. The V gene end was trimmed by 4 bases and the J gene end by 5 bases; junction bases not matched to a gene: 8. CDR1 and CDR2 from the germline V gene are SGHRS and YFSETQ. The CDR3, as DNA: TGCGCCAGCAGCCCCGGAGGGGGCGGGAATGAAAAACTGTTTTTT. This sequence encodes CASSPGGGGNEKLFF. The full variable domain, in which reference TRBV5-1 and TRBJ1-4 provide the parts outside the CDR3, is KAGVTQTPRYLIKTRGQQVTLSCSPISGHRSVSWYQQTPGQGLQFLFEYFSETQRNKGNFPGRFSGRQFSNSRSEMNVSTLELGDSALYLCASSPGGGGNEKLFFGSGTQLSVL.

This clonotype was observed a few times. The rearrangement uses TRBV27 and TRBJ1-6, with D perhaps matching TRBD1 (5 bases). This CDR3 comprises 14 residues. Per the germline V gene, CDR1 is MNHEY and CDR2 is SMNVEV (reference sequence). V was shortened by 8 bases and J by 7 bases, with 15 bases between the two germline ends. DNA of the CDR3: TGTGCCAGCCAAACGGGGCGGAGAAATTCACCCCTCCACTTT. Translating gives CASQTGRRNSPLHF.

Written as DNA, the CDR3 is TGTGCCAGCAGCTCCCAAGGATCGTGGGATGAGCAGTTCTTC. Translation gives CASSSQGSWDEQFF. This rearrangement joins TRBV5-6 to TRBJ2-1; D unclear. This CDR3 spans 14 amino acids. Trimming pared 3 bases from V and 8 bases from J, leaving 15 bases between. Germline values: CDR1 SGHDT, CDR2 YYEEEE.

The J gene is TRBJ2-2, the V gene TRBV12-3 or TRBV12-4, with D perhaps matching TRBD1 or TRBD2 (6 bases each). Trimming removed 4 bases from V and 6 bases from J, with 21 bases in between. This CDR3 contains 17 residues. CDR3 sequence (DNA): TGTGCCAGCAGTTCCCGACAGGCGGGAAGGGGGGCCGGGGAGCTGTTTTTT. This encodes CASSSRQAGRGAGELFF.

J is TRBJ1-5 and V is TRBV7-8; D call uncertain. In germline, CDR1 is SGHVS, CDR2 FQNEAQ. The CDR3 contains 15 residues. The V end was cut by 1 base, the J end by 3 bases, with 10 bases between. Here the CDR3 reads CASSLVSFTNQPQHF. CDR3 sequence (DNA): TGTGCCAGCAGCTTAGTCAGCTTCACCAATCAGCCCCAGCATTTT.

Many counts were recorded for this clonotype. V gene TRBV29-1 combines with J gene TRBJ2-5; D possibly corresponds to TRBD2 (5 bases). The DNA end is more similar to TRBJ2-7, so the J call may be wrong. CDR1 and CDR2 (germline): SQVTM, ANQGSEA. The CDR3 is 12 residues long. CDR3 in DNA: TGCAGCACTAGACACGTCAACTACGAGCAGTACTTC. It specifies CSTRHVNYEQYF.

The table lists this clonotype with a few counts. This chain links TRBV10-3 with TRBJ2-5; 12 bases fit TRBD2. The CDR3 loop spans 16 amino acids. V lost 3 bases, J lost 3 bases, and 5 bases stayed unmatched. The germline V gene encodes CDR1 ENHRY and CDR2 SYGVKD. The CDR3 loop reads CAISDHGLAGKETQYF. In nucleotides, the CDR3 is TGTGCCATCAGTGACCACGGACTAGCGGGAAAAGAGACCCAGTACTTC.

The V call is TRBV12-3 or TRBV12-4, the J call TRBJ1-4, with D hard to call. The V gene lost 0 bases and the J gene lost 0 bases, with 14 bases spanning the gap. The CDR3 loop spans 18 amino acids. CDR3 nucleotides: TGTGCCAGCAGTTTAGCACAGATCTCTACCCCAACTAATGAAAAACTGTTTTTT. Translated: CASSLAQISTPTNEKLFF.

The sample holds a few counts of this clonotype. The gene calls are TRBV7-9 and TRBJ1-2; no definite D call. With 0 bases removed from V and 4 bases from J, the gap between germline ends came to 15 bases. The length of the CDR3 is 16 residues. Germline loops: CDR1 SEHNR, CDR2 FQNEAQ (reference sequence). CDR3 region: CASSLAEYRPFYGYTF. In DNA form, the CDR3 reads TGTGCCAGCAGCTTAGCCGAGTACAGACCATTCTATGGCTACACCTTC.

This clonotype showed up many times. The chain couples TRBV6-1 to TRBJ2-3; D remains ambiguous. Germline loops: CDR1 MNHNS, CDR2 SASEGT. CDR3 length: 14 amino acids. Trimming removed 7 bases at V and 0 bases at J, with 11 bases between. The CDR3 sequence is CASTLDPSTDTQYF. DNA for the CDR3: TGTGCCAGCACCTTGGACCCAAGCACAGATACGCAGTATTTT.

This clonotype was seen a handful of times. The genes are TRBV29-1 and TRBJ1-5, with 11 nucleotides matching TRBD1. V shed 6 bases and J 7 bases; nucleotides not matched to a gene: 5. Looked up from germline, CDR1 is SQVTM and CDR2 is ANQGSEA. The CDR3 contains 13 residues. The CDR3 loop is CSVGQGAEQPQHF. The CDR3 DNA reads as TGCAGCGTCGGACAGGGGGCCGAACAGCCCCAGCATTTT.

This clonotype came up a few times. J is TRBJ2-7 and V is TRBV20-1, with 9 bases matching TRBD2. This CDR3 is built from 13 residues. Germline trimming cut 3 bases from V and 3 bases from J; bases unmatched to any gene: 3. Germline CDR1 reads DFQATT; CDR2 reads SNEGSKA (reference sequence). The CDR3 spells CSASRLAVYEQYF. The CDR3 coding sequence is TGCAGTGCTAGTAGACTAGCGGTCTACGAGCAGTACTTC.

The chain recombines TRBV3-1 with TRBJ1-5, with D uncertain. CDR1 and CDR2 (germline): LGHDT, YNNKEL (reference sequence). This CDR3 comprises 13 residues. Between the trimmed V and J ends, which lost 3 bases and 7 bases, there was a span of 10 bases. In nucleotides, the CDR3 is TGTGCCAGCAGCCACTTCATCGACCAGCCCCAGCATTTT. It is translated as CASSHFIDQPQHF.

The chain joins TRBV6-2 or TRBV6-3 to TRBJ1-2; 8 nucleotides line up with TRBD1. V shed 5 bases and J 4 bases; nucleotides not matched to a gene: 6. In germline, CDR1 is MNHEY, CDR2 SVGEGT. This CDR3 region has 14 residues. CDR3 bases: TGTGCCAGCAGTAAGACAGGGGCCAGCTATGGCTACACCTTC. This sequence encodes CASSKTGASYGYTF.

The genes are TRBV20-1 and TRBJ2-1; TRBD2 matches at 14 bases. The CDR3 is made up of 14 amino acids. Germline V gives CDR1 DFQATT, CDR2 SNEGSKA (reference sequence). J was trimmed by 3 bases and V by 5 bases; bases with no gene match: 0. DNA for the CDR3: TGCAGTGCTGGACTAGCGGGAGGCTACAATGAGCAGTTCTTC. This sequence encodes CSAGLAGGYNEQFF.

This clonotype was seen ten or more times. This sequence joins TRBV29-1 and TRBJ2-3; the match to TRBD1 covers 7 bases. There are 13 residues in the CDR3. The junction had 6 bases not matched to a gene; V was cut back by 3 bases and J by 6 bases. Germline V gene sequence: CDR1 SQVTM, CDR2 ANQGSEA. CDR3 sequence: CSVEYTGVDTQYF. CDR3 in DNA: TGCAGCGTTGAGTATACAGGGGTTGATACGCAGTATTTT.

CDR3 loop: CASSVRGGNQETQYF. CDR3 DNA sequence: TGTGCCAGCAGCGTGCGTGGGGGGAACCAAGAGACCCAGTACTTC. The chain employs TRBV9 and TRBJ2-5, with D possibly matching TRBD2 (6 bases). The germline V gene has CDR1 SGDLS and CDR2 YYNGEE. Trimming cost V 2 bases and J 0 bases, with 11 bases left between them. The CDR3 covers 15 residues.

This clonotype has more than one count but fewer than ten. The V call is TRBV20-1, the J call TRBJ2-5; possibly TRBD1 for D (5 bases). The J call may not be correct, given that the DNA end is closer to TRBJ2-1. The CDR3 loop spans 11 amino acids. Germline V gene data show CDR1 as DFQATT and CDR2 as SNEGSKA (reference sequence). For the CDR3, the DNA is TGCAGTGCCTCAGGGTTGGCTGAGCAGTTCTTC. This gives the protein CSASGLAEQFF.

This clonotype appeared many times. Sequence at one end of the junction differs from germline and may be a read error. The gene calls are TRBV12-3 or TRBV12-4 and TRBJ2-3; no clear D gene. CDR3 length: 11 residues. DNA for the CDR3: TGCGCCAGCAGCTTGGGAGATACGCAGTATTTT. Protein sequence: CASSLGDTQYF.

This clonotype was detected a few times. J is TRBJ2-3 and V is TRBV5-1; weak D call: TRBD1 (6 bases). The CDR3 is 15 residues long. Germline CDR1 SGHRS, CDR2 YFSETQ. The V end lost 7 bases, the J end lost 1 base, and 16 bases lay between the germline ends. CDR3 in amino acids: CASRTWTVGTDTQYF. The CDR3 nucleotides read TGCGCCAGCCGGACCTGGACAGTAGGCACAGATACGCAGTATTTT.

This clonotype showed up just a few times. CDR3 loop: CASTRGGINEQFF. Written as DNA, the CDR3 is TGTGCCAGCACCCGGGGAGGGATCAATGAGCAGTTCTTC. The V call is TRBV25-1, the J call TRBJ2-1; 7 bases fit TRBD2. With 7 bases clipped from V and 6 bases from J, the junction kept 6 bases outside the gene matches. Germline CDR1 reads MGHDK; CDR2 reads SYGVNS. The length of the CDR3 is 13 residues. Using reference TRBV25-1 and TRBJ2-1 for the parts outside the CDR3, the full variable domain is EADIYQTPRYLVIGTGKKITLECSQTMGHDKMYWYQQDPGMELHLIHYSYGVNSTEKGDLSSESTVSRIRTEHFPLTLESARPSHTSQYLCASTRGGINEQFFGPGTRLTVL.

In this sample, this clonotype turned up a few times. The gene calls are TRBV7-6 and TRBJ1-1; D may be TRBD1 (5 bases). Germline lookup yields CDR1 SGHVS and CDR2 FNYEAQ. The V gene lost 0 bases and the J gene lost 1 base, with 12 bases spanning the gap. The CDR3 runs 16 residues. For the CDR3, the DNA is TGTGCCAGCAGCTTAGCGTGGGGCAGCTCGAACACTGAAGCTTTCTTT. Translating gives CASSLAWGSSNTEAFF.

DNA for the CDR3: TGCGCCAGCAGCTTGCAAGGGGCGGTAGACACAGATACGCAGTATTTT. Amino acid sequence: CASSLQGAVDTDTQYF. The chain recombines TRBV5-1 with TRBJ2-3, with a weak D call TRBD1 (5 bases). CDR3 length equals 16 residues. Trimming pared 1 base from V and 2 bases from J, leaving 14 bases between. Germline values: CDR1 SGHRS, CDR2 YFSETQ.

The J gene is TRBJ2-5, the V gene TRBV19; possible D gene TRBD2, 6 bases. From germline, CDR1 is LNHDA and CDR2 SQIVND (reference sequence). V gave up 8 bases and J gave up 5 bases, with 18 bases separating them. The length of the CDR3 is 14 residues. CDR3 in DNA: TGTGCCAGTCGGGGGTCAGCGGAAAGGGAGACCCAGTACTTC. Translating gives CASRGSAERETQYF.

The genes are TRBV12-3 or TRBV12-4 and TRBJ1-4; D unclear. The CDR3 is 15 residues long. The V gene lost 1 base and the J gene lost 8 bases, with 14 bases spanning the gap. The CDR3 spells CASSLVGGVREKLFF. CDR3 nucleotides: TGTGCCAGCAGTTTAGTAGGTGGGGTCCGAGAAAAACTGTTTTTT.